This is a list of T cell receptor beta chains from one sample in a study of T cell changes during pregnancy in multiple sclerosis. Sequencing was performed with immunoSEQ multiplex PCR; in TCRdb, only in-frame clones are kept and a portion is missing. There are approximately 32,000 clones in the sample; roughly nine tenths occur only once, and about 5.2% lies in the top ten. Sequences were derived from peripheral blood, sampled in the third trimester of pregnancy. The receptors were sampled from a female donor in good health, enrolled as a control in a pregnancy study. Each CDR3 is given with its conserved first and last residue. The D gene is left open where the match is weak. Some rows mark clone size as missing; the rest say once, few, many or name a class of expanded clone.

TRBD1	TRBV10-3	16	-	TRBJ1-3	CAISSTGESSGNTIYF	TGTGCCATCAGTTCGACAGGGGAATCCTCTGGAAACACCATATATTTT
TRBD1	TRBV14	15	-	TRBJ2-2	CASSQGQGYTGELFF	TGTGCCAGCAGCCAAGGACAGGGATACACCGGGGAGCTGTTTTTT
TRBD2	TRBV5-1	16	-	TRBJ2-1	CASSSSSGSSYNEQFF	TGCGCCAGCAGCTCCTCTAGCGGGAGTTCCTACAATGAGCAGTTCTTC
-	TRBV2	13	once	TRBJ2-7	CASRAQGSYEQYF	TGTGCCAGCAGGGCCCAGGGGAGCTACGAGCAGTACTTC
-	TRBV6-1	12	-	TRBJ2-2	CASSLLAGELFF	TGTGCCAGCAGCCTCCTAGCCGGGGAGCTGTTTTTT
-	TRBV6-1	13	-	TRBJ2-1	CASSEDEYNEQFF	TGTGCCAGCAGTGAAGACGAGTACAATGAGCAGTTCTTC
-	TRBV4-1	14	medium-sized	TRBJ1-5	CASSQDPSPQPQHF	TGCGCCAGCAGCCAAGATCCGTCTCCCCAGCCCCAGCATTTT
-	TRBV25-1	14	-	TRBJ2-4	CASSAQGLKNIQYF	TGTGCCAGCAGTGCTCAGGGACTCAAAAACATTCAGTACTTC
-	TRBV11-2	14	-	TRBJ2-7	CASSLGTGFHEQYF	TGTGCCAGCAGCTTAGGTACAGGGTTTCACGAGCAGTACTTC
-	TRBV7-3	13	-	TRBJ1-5	CASSNGGNQPQHF	TGTGCCAGCAGCAACGGGGGCAATCAGCCCCAGCATTTT
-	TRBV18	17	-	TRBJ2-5	CASSPLSWSSAQETQYF	TGTGCCAGCTCACCACTTTCCTGGTCTAGCGCCCAAGAGACCCAGTACTTC
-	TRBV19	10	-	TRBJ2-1	CASEGNEQFF	TGTGCCAGTGAGGGCAATGAGCAGTTCTTC
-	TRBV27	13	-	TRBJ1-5	CASSWQGAQPQHF	TGTGCCAGCAGTTGGCAGGGTGCTCAGCCCCAGCATTTT
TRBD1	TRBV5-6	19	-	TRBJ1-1	CASSLGRVGRGRSVTEAFF	TGTGCCAGCAGCTTGGGGAGGGTGGGCAGGGGGCGCTCGGTCACTGAAGCTTTCTTT
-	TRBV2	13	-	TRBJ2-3	CAILGADTDTQYF	TGTGCCATCCTTGGAGCCGACACAGATACGCAGTATTTT
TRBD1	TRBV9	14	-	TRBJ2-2	CASSVEGQDGELFF	TGTGCCAGCAGCGTAGAGGGACAGGACGGGGAGCTGTTTTTT
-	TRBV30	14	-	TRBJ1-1	CAWSSGRGNTEAFF	TGTGCCTGGAGTAGTGGCAGGGGAAACACTGAAGCTTTCTTT
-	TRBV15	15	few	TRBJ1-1	CATSRATTADTEAFF	TGTGCCACCAGCAGGGCCACGACCGCGGATACTGAAGCTTTCTTT
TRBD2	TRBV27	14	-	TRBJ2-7	CASRPSSGRDEQYF	TGTGCCAGCAGACCGTCAAGCGGGAGAGACGAGCAGTACTTC
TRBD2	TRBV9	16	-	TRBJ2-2	CASSVGEGVYTGELFF	TGTGCCAGCAGCGTAGGGGAGGGTGTTTACACCGGGGAGCTGTTTTTT
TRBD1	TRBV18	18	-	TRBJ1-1	CASSPQQLGTEMNTEAFF	TGTGCCAGCTCACCCCAGCAGCTGGGGACAGAGATGAACACTGAAGCTTTCTTT
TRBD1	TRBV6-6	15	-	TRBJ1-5	CASIQGGNSNQPQHF	TGTGCCAGCATACAAGGGGGCAATAGCAATCAGCCCCAGCATTTT
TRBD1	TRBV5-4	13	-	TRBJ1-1	CASSGQGNTEAFF	TGTGCCAGCAGCGGACAGGGGAACACTGAAGCTTTCTTT
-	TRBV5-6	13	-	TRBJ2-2	CASSPTAPGELFF	TGTGCCAGCAGCCCGACTGCCCCGGGGGAGCTGTTTTTT
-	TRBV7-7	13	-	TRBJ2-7	CASSLGRGYEQYF	TGTGCCAGCAGCTTAGGTCGGGGCTACGAGCAGTACTTC
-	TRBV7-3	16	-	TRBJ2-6	CASSLTPVSGANVLTF	TGTGCCAGCAGCTTAACCCCCGTCTCTGGGGCCAACGTCCTGACTTTC
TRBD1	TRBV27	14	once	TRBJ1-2	CASTRRDRVGGYTF	TGTGCCAGCACCCGCCGGGACAGGGTGGGCGGCTACACCTTC
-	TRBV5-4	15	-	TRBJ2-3	CASNPFGGHTDTQYF	TGTGCCAGCAACCCTTTCGGGGGGCACACAGATACGCAGTATTTT
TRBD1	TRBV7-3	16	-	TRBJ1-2	CASSRGPDRGLDGYTF	TGTGCCAGCAGCCGAGGCCCGGACAGGGGGCTAGATGGCTACACCTTC
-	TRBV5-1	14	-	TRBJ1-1	CASSFIGGDTEAFF	TGCGCCAGCAGCTTCATCGGGGGGGACACTGAAGCTTTCTTT
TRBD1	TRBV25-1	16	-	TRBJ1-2	CASSASSGTGVYGYTF	TGTGCCAGCAGTGCGTCCTCCGGGACAGGCGTATATGGCTACACCTTC
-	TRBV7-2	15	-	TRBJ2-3	CASSLATGGTDTQYF	TGTGCCAGCAGCTTAGCAACCGGGGGCACAGATACGCAGTATTTT
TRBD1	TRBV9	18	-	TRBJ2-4	CASSAEQTGVYRKNIQYF	TGTGCCAGCAGCGCCGAACAGACAGGGGTATATAGAAAAAACATTCAGTACTTC
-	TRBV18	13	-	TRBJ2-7	CASSPRVGGEQYF	TGTGCCAGCTCACCTAGGGTGGGAGGCGAGCAGTACTTC
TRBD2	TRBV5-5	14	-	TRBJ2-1	CASSSPGLANEQFF	TGTGCCAGCAGCTCCCCGGGACTAGCAAATGAGCAGTTCTTC
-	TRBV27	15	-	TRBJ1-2	CASSPLGGSNYGYTF	TGTGCCAGCAGCCCCCTTGGAGGGAGTAACTATGGCTACACCTTC
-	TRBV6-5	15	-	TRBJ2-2	CASSYLGQNTGELFF	TGTGCCAGCAGTTACCTGGGGCAAAACACCGGGGAGCTGTTTTTT
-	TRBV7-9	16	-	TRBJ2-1	CASSKPGLRFAVEQFF	TGTGCCAGCAGCAAACCAGGACTGCGCTTTGCGGTTGAGCAGTTCTTC
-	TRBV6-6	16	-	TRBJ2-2	CASSGRGQPNTGELFF	TGTGCCAGCAGTGGGCGGGGACAGCCGAACACCGGGGAGCTGTTTTTT
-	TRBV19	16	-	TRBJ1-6	CASSPTGISYNSPLHF	TGTGCCAGTAGTCCTACAGGGATTTCCTATAATTCACCCCTCCACTTT
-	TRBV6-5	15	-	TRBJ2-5	CASRGRAEPQETQYF	TGTGCCAGCAGGGGTCGAGCGGAACCACAAGAGACCCAGTACTTC
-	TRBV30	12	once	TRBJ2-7	CAWRHTSYEQYF	TGTGCCTGGCGCCACACCTCCTACGAGCAGTACTTC
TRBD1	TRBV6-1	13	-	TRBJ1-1	CAGQVSLNTEAFF	TGTGCCGGACAGGTCTCCTTGAACACTGAAGCTTTCTTT
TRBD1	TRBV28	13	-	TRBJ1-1	CAAYRGGNTEAFF	TGTGCCGCCTACAGGGGGGGGAACACTGAAGCTTTCTTT
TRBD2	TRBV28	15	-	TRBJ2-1	CASSLRAGWYNEQFF	TGTGCCAGCAGTTTGAGAGCGGGATGGTACAATGAGCAGTTCTTC
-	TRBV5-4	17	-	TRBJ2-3	CASSLPLRGGNTDTQYF	TGTGCCAGCAGCTTACCACTAAGGGGCGGAAACACAGATACGCAGTATTTT
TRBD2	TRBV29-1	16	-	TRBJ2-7	CSVLGLAGGPSNEQYF	TGCAGCGTCCTCGGACTAGCGGGAGGGCCTAGCAACGAGCAGTACTTC
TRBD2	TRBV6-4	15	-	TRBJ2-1	CASSDSTSGSDEQFF	TGTGCCAGCAGTGATTCGACTAGCGGGAGTGATGAGCAGTTCTTC
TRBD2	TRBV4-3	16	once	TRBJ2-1	CASSQGSGGRYNEQFF	TGCGCCAGCAGCCAGGGTTCGGGGGGGCGATACAATGAGCAGTTCTTC
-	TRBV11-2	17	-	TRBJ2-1	CASSSSWAGSSYNEQFF	TGTGCCAGCAGCTCGAGCTGGGCCGGTAGCTCCTACAATGAGCAGTTCTTC
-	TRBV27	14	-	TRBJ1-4	CASRRGFGNEKLFF	TGTGCCAGCAGACGGGGATTTGGGAATGAAAAACTGTTTTTT
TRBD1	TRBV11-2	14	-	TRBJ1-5	CASSSDRGDQPQHF	TGTGCCAGCAGTTCGGACAGGGGCGATCAGCCCCAGCATTTT